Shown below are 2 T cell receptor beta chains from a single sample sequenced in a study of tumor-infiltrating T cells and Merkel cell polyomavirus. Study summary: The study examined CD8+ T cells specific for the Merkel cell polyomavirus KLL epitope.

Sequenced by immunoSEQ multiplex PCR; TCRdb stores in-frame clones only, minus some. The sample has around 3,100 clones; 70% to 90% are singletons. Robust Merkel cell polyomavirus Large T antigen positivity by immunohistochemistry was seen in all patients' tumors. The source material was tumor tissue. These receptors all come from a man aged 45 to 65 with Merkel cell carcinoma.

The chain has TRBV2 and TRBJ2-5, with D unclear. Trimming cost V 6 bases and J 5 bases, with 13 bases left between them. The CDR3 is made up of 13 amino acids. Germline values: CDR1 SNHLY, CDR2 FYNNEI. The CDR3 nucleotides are TGTGCCAGCAGCCTAGTTAGCCGGGAGACCCAGTACTTC. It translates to CASSLVSRETQYF.

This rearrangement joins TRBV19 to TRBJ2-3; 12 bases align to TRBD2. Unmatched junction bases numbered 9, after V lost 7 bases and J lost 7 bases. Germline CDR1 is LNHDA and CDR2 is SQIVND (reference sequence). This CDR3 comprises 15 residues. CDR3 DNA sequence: TGTGCCAGTATCGCGACTAGCGGGGGAAAAAATACGCAGTATTTT. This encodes CASIATSGGKNTQYF.